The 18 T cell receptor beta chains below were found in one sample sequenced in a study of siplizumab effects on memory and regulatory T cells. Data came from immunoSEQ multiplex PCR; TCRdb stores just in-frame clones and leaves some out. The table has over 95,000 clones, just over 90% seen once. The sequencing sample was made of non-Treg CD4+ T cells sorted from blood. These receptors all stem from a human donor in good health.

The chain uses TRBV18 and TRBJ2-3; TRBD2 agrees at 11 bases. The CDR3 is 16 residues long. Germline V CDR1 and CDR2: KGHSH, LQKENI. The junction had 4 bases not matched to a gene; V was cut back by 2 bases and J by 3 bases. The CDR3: CASSPAGTSGTDTQYF. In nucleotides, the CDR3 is TGTGCCAGCTCACCAGCCGGGACTAGCGGAACAGATACGCAGTATTTT. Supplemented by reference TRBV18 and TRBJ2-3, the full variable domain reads NAGVMQNPRHLVRRRGQEARLRCSPMKGHSHVYWYRQLPEEGLKFMVYLQKENIIDESGMPKERFSAEFPKEGPSILRIQQVVRGDSAAYFCASSPAGTSGTDTQYFGPGTRLTVL.

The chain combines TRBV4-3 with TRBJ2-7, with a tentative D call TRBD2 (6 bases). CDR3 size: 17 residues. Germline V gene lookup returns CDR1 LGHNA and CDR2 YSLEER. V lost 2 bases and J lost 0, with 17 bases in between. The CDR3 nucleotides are TGCGCCAGCAGCCAAAGTGGTGGCGGGGCAATCTCCTACGAGCAGTACTTC. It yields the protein CASSQSGGGAISYEQYF.

CDR3 sequence: CASGEGGTEAFF. The CDR3 DNA is TGTGCCAGCGGTGAGGGGGGTACTGAAGCTTTCTTT. The V and J genes are TRBV19 and TRBJ1-1; maybe TRBD1 (6 bases). Trimming left V 9 bases short and J 5 bases short, with 13 bases between. The CDR3 has 12 residues. The V gene's germline CDR1 is LNHDA and CDR2 SQIVND (reference sequence).

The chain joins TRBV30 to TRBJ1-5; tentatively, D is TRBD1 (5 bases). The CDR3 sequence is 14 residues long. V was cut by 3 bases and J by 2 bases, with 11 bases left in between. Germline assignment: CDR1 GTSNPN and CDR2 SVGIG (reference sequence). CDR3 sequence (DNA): TGTGCCTGGAGCGGCAGGGAACGCAATCAGCCCCAGCATTTT. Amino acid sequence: CAWSGRERNQPQHF.

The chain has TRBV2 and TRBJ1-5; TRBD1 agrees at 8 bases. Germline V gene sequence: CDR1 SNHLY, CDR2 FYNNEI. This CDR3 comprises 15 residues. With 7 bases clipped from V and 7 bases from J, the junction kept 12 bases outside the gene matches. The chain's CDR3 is CASTRNQGAGQPQHF. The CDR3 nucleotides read TGTGCCAGCACTAGAAACCAGGGGGCGGGGCAGCCCCAGCATTTT.

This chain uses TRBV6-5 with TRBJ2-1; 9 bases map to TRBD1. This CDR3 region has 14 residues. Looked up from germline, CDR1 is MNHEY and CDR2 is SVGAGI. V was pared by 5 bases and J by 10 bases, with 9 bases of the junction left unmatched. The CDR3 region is CASSLPGQGGEQFF. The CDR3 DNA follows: TGTGCCAGCAGTCTCCCGGGACAGGGCGGGGAGCAGTTCTTC.

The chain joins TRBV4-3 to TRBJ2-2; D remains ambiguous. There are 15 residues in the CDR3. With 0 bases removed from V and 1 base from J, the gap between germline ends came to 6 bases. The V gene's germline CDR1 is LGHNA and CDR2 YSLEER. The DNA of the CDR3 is TGCGCCAGCAGCCAAGAGCAGCTGAACACCGGGGAGCTGTTTTTT. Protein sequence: CASSQEQLNTGELFF.

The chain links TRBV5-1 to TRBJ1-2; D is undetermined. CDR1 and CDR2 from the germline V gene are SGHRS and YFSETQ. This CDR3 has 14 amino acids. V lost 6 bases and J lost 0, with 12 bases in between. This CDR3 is CASTPAPTNYGYTF. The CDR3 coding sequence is TGCGCCAGCACCCCAGCACCAACTAACTATGGCTACACCTTC.

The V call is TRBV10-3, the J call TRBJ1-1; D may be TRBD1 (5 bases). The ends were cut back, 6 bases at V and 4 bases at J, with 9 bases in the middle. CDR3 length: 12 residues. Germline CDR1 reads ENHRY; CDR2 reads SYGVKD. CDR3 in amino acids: CAISTGTTEAFF. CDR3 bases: TGTGCCATCAGCACCGGGACCACTGAAGCTTTCTTT.

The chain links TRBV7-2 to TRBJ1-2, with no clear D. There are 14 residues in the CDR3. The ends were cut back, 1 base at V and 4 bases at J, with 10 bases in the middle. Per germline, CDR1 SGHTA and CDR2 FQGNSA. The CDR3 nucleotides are TGTGCCAGCAGCTTAGAGGCAGCCTCCTATGGCTACACCTTC. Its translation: CASSLEAASYGYTF.

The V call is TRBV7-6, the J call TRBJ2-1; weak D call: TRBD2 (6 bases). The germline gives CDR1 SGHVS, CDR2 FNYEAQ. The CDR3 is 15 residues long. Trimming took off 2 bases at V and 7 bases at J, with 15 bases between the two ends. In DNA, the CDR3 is TGTGCCAGCAGCTTACAGGGTACCGGGGGTAATGAGCAGTTCTTC. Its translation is CASSLQGTGGNEQFF.

CDR3 in DNA: TGTGCCAGCAGCTCCCGACTAGCGGGGCCCTACAATGAGCAGTTCTTC. Translating gives CASSSRLAGPYNEQFF. This chain uses TRBV7-2 with TRBJ2-1; 11 bases are shared with TRBD2. With V trimmed by 4 bases and J by 2 bases, 4 bases remained unmatched. Germline V gives CDR1 SGHTA, CDR2 FQGNSA. The CDR3 runs 16 residues. The variable domain in full, with the rest retrieved from reference TRBV7-2 and TRBJ2-1, is GAGVSQSPSNKVTEKGKDVELRCDPISGHTALYWYRQSLGQGLEFLIYFQGNSAPDKSGLPSDRFSAERTGGSVSTLTIQRTQQEDSAVYLCASSSRLAGPYNEQFFGPGTRLTVL.

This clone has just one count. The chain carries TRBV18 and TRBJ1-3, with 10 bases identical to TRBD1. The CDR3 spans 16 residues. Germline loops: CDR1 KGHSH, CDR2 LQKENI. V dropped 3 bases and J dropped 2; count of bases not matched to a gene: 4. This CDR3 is CASSPGQGDTGNTIYF. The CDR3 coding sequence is TGTGCCAGCTCACCTGGACAGGGGGATACTGGAAACACCATATATTTT. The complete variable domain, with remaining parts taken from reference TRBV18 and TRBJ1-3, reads NAGVMQNPRHLVRRRGQEARLRCSPMKGHSHVYWYRQLPEEGLKFMVYLQKENIIDESGMPKERFSAEFPKEGPSILRIQQVVRGDSAAYFCASSPGQGDTGNTIYFGEGSWLTVV.

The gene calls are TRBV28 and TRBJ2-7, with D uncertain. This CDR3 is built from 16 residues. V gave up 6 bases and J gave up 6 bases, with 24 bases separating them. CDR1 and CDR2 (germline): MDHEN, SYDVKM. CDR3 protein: CASRGFTAPKHGEQYF. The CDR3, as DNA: TGTGCCAGCAGGGGGTTTACAGCCCCCAAACATGGCGAGCAGTACTTC.

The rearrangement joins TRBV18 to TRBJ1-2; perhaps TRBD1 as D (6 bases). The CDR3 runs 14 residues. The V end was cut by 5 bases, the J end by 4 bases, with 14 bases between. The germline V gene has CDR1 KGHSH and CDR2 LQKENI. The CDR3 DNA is TGTGCCAGCTCATTCGACAGGACAAGCTATGGCTACACCTTC. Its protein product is CASSFDRTSYGYTF. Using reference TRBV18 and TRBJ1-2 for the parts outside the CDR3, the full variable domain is NAGVMQNPRHLVRRRGQEARLRCSPMKGHSHVYWYRQLPEEGLKFMVYLQKENIIDESGMPKERFSAEFPKEGPSILRIQQVVRGDSAAYFCASSFDRTSYGYTFGSGTRLTVV.

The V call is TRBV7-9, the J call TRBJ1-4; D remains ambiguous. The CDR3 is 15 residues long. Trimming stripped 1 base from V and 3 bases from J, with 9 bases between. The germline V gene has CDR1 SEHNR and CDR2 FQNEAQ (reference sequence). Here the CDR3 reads CASSLGRGSNEKLFF. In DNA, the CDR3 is TGTGCCAGCAGCTTAGGACGGGGATCTAATGAAAAACTGTTTTTT.

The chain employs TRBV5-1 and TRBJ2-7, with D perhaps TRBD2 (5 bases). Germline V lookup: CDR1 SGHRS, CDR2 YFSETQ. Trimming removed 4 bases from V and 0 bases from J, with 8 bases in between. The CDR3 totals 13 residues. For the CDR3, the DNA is TGCGCCAGCAGCAGTGGGAGCTCCTACGAGCAGTACTTC. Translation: CASSSGSSYEQYF.

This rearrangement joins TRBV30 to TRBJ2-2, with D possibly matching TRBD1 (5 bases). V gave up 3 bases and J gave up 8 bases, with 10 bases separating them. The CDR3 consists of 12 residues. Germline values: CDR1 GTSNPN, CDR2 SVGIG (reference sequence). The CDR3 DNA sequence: TGTGCCTGGAGATGGGGCTCTGGGGAGCTGTTTTTT. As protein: CAWRWGSGELFF.